These 16 T cell receptor beta chains originate from one sample sequenced in a study of post-analysis software for immune sequencing data. Whole-study results and caveats: Four to six TRBV segments appeared more often in patients than in controls, and TRBV5-6, TRBV5-1 and TRBV20-1 were among these.

Their recognized antigens are unknown. Tagging with unique molecular identifiers was a feature of the TCR beta cDNA libraries. TCRdb re-analysed the PCR reads in MiXCR, keeping a single row per CDR3 protein. The data show hundreds of thousands of distinct CDR3 sequences, around 53% seen once. Input material: blood. All receptors come from a girl aged 5 to 17 with multiple sclerosis.

This clonotype came up a few times. The chain couples TRBV7-8 to TRBJ2-5; 14 nucleotides line up with TRBD2. This CDR3 region has 18 residues. Germline V gene data show CDR1 as SGHVS and CDR2 as FQNEAQ. The J segment lost 0 bases and the V segment lost 4 bases, leaving 7 bases of the junction unmatched. CDR3 nucleotides: TGTGCCAGCAGCTATGGGACTAGCGGGAGCGCGTACCAAGAGACCCAGTACTTC. This sequence encodes CASSYGTSGSAYQETQYF. Drawing the rest from reference TRBV7-8 and TRBJ2-5, the complete variable domain is GAGVSQSPRYKVAKRGQDVALRCDPISGHVSLFWYQQALGQGPEFLTYFQNEAQLDKSGLPSDRFFAERPEGSVSTLKIQRTQQEDSAVYLCASSYGTSGSAYQETQYFGPGTRLLVL.

About this clonotype itself: A junction end diverges from the germline sequence, so it may reflect a read error. This chain joins TRBV2 and TRBJ2-3; D is perhaps TRBD1 or TRBD2 (6 bases each). CDR1 and CDR2 (germline): SNHLY, FYNNEI. The CDR3 is 14 amino acids. The chain's CDR3 is CASREMGGTDTQYF. CDR3 DNA sequence: TGTGCCAGCCGTGAGATGGGGGGCACGGATACGCAGTATTTT. The full variable domain, completed using reference TRBV2 and TRBJ2-3, is EPEVTQTPSHQVTQMGQEVILRCVPISNHLYFYWYRQILGQKVEFLVSFYNNEISEKSEIFDDQFSVERPDGSNFTLKIRSTKLEDSAMYFCASREMGGTDTQYFGPGTRLTVL.

This clonotype came up a few times. The chain recombines TRBV5-1 with TRBJ2-3, with 16 bases matching TRBD2. V lost 4 bases to trimming and J lost 1 base; unmatched junction nucleotides: 9. The CDR3 sequence is 19 residues long. Germline loops: CDR1 SGHRS, CDR2 YFSETQ. CDR3 DNA sequence: TGCGCCAGCAGCCCGCCCTTGGGGACTAGCGGGAGGGGCACAGATACGCAGTATTTT. Translation: CASSPPLGTSGRGTDTQYF.

The chain is built from TRBV18 and TRBJ2-5; 7 bases align to TRBD2. Per germline, CDR1 KGHSH and CDR2 LQKENI. The CDR3 extends over 15 amino acids. V lost 3 bases to trimming and J lost 2 bases; unmatched junction nucleotides: 6. This CDR3 is CASSPVAGEQETQYF. The CDR3 region has the DNA TGTGCCAGCTCACCGGTCGCGGGAGAACAAGAGACCCAGTACTTC. The whole variable domain, remainder taken from reference TRBV18 and TRBJ2-5, is NAGVMQNPRHLVRRRGQEARLRCSPMKGHSHVYWYRQLPEEGLKFMVYLQKENIIDESGMPKERFSAEFPKEGPSILRIQQVVRGDSAAYFCASSPVAGEQETQYFGPGTRLLVL.

Notes on this clonotype: Compared with germline, one end of the junction differs, possibly owing to a read error. The J gene is TRBJ2-7, the V gene TRBV12-3 or TRBV12-4, with D hard to call. The CDR3 is 13 residues long. The CDR3 is CANSFQLTQRQYF. CDR3 sequence (DNA): TGTGCCAACAGTTTCCAACTGACTCAGAGGCAGTACTTC.

The DNA for the CDR3 is TGTGCCAGCAGCCAAGGGTTCCCGAACTCTGGGGCCAACGTCCTGACTTTC. Its translation is CASSQGFPNSGANVLTF. The chain has TRBV3-1 and TRBJ2-6; D unclear. Germline V gene lookup returns CDR1 LGHDT and CDR2 YNNKEL (reference sequence). This CDR3 comprises 17 residues. Trimming shortened V by 1 base and J by 0 bases, and 10 bases separated the two germline ends.

This rearrangement joins TRBV5-1 to TRBJ2-1; D is uncertain. Between the trimmed V and J ends, which lost 0 bases and 3 bases, there was a span of 7 bases. The CDR3 is made up of 14 amino acids. CDR1 and CDR2 (germline): SGHRS, YFSETQ. The CDR3: CASSLEGFYNEQFF. CDR3 in DNA: TGCGCCAGCAGCTTGGAGGGATTCTACAATGAGCAGTTCTTC.

As concerns this clonotype: The junction shows a germline mismatch at one end, possibly a read error. The V and J genes are TRBV20-1 and TRBJ2-1; D not certain. Germline V gene lookup returns CDR1 DFQATT and CDR2 SNEGSKA (reference sequence). The CDR3 is made up of 15 amino acids. The CDR3, as DNA: TGCAGTGCCGCCCGGCAGCTTAGCACCTACAGTGAGCAGTTCTTC. Its translation is CSAARQLSTYSEQFF.

J is TRBJ1-2 and V is TRBV7-2, with D unclear. Looked up from germline, CDR1 is SGHTA and CDR2 is FQGNSA. Trimming took 2 bases from V and 0 from J, leaving 13 bases between them. CDR3 length equals 16 residues. CDR3 coding DNA: TGTGCCAGCAGCTTATTCATCTCCCCAGCTAACTATGGCTACACCTTC. Translated, it gives CASSLFISPANYGYTF. Complete variable domain (other parts from reference TRBV7-2 and TRBJ1-2): GAGVSQSPSNKVTEKGKDVELRCDPISGHTALYWYRQSLGQGLEFLIYFQGNSAPDKSGLPSDRFSAERTGGSVSTLTIQRTQQEDSAVYLCASSLFISPANYGYTFGSGTRLTVV.

V is TRBV4-1 and J is TRBJ2-1; D may be TRBD1 (5 bases). The CDR3 runs 18 residues. Germline V lookup: CDR1 MGHRA, CDR2 YSYEKL. V lost 2 bases, J lost 1 base, and 18 bases lay in between. The CDR3, as DNA: TGCGCCAGCAGCCAAAGAACACTCGCGCGACAGTCCTACAATGAGCAGTTCTTC. Translation: CASSQRTLARQSYNEQFF.

The chain has TRBV5-5 and TRBJ2-5; perhaps D is TRBD1 or TRBD2 (5 bases each). The J call could be wrong; TRBJ2-7 is a better fit for the DNA end. Germline V gene data show CDR1 as SGHKS and CDR2 as YYEKEE (reference sequence). CDR3 length: 16 residues. The CDR3 loop reads CASSWRRDVGNDEQYF. In DNA form, the CDR3 reads TGTGCCAGCAGCTGGCGCCGGGACGTAGGGAACGACGAGCAGTACTTC.

The V gene is TRBV12-3 or TRBV12-4, the J gene TRBJ2-1, with 7 bases matching TRBD2. Trimming cost V 3 bases and J 0 bases; bases outside gene matches: 8. CDR3 length equals 17 residues. The CDR3 DNA reads as TGTGCCAGCAGTTTGGGTCAGCGGGGAAGCTCCTACAATGAGCAGTTCTTC. This encodes CASSLGQRGSSYNEQFF.

The sample holds a few counts of this clonotype. The rearrangement joins TRBV9 to TRBJ2-5; possible D gene TRBD2, 6 bases. V was clipped by 3 bases and J by 0 bases, with 6 bases between them. The CDR3 is 13 residues long. Germline lookup yields CDR1 SGDLS and CDR2 YYNGEE. The CDR3 is CASSGGDQETQYF. DNA for the CDR3: TGTGCCAGCAGCGGGGGGGACCAAGAGACCCAGTACTTC.

This clonotype was counted only a few times. The V call is TRBV5-1, the J call TRBJ2-7, with a weak D call TRBD1 (6 bases). The V gene's germline CDR1 is SGHRS and CDR2 YFSETQ. V lost 4 bases and J lost 2, with 10 bases in between. The CDR3 has 13 amino acids. CDR3 sequence reads: CASSVTGTYEQYF. CDR3 in DNA: TGCGCCAGCAGCGTTACAGGGACCTACGAGCAGTACTTC.

This clonotype was detected a few times. This chain uses TRBV6-4 with TRBJ2-1; 15 nucleotides line up with TRBD2. Germline V gene data show CDR1 as MRHNA and CDR2 as SNTAGT. The CDR3 extends over 20 amino acids. V lost 5 bases to trimming and J lost 2 bases; unmatched junction nucleotides: 13. This chain's CDR3 is CASSPNPGTSGGQPYNEQFF. The CDR3 DNA reads TGTGCCAGCAGTCCGAACCCCGGGACTAGCGGGGGGCAACCCTACAATGAGCAGTTCTTC.

This clonotype was counted once. The rearrangement links TRBV20-1 to TRBJ1-1; D gene uncertain. The CDR3 runs to 13 residues. V was pared by 6 bases and J by 0 bases, with 11 bases between. Germline-derived CDR1 and CDR2 are DFQATT and SNEGSKA (reference sequence). The CDR3 loop is CSAPGEVNTEAFF. The CDR3, as DNA: TGCAGTGCCCCGGGAGAAGTGAACACTGAAGCTTTCTTT.